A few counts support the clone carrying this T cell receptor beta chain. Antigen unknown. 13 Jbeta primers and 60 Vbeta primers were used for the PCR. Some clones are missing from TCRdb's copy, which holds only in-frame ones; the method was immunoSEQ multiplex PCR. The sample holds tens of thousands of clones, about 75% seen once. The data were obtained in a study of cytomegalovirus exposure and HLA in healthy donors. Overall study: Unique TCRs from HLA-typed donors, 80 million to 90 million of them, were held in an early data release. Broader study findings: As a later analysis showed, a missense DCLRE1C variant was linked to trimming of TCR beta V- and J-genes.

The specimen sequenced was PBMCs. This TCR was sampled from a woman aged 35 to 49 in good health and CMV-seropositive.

For the CDR3, the DNA is TGTGCCAGCAGCTTGGAACAGGGGCTAATGAACACTGAAGCTTTCTTT. Protein sequence: CASSLEQGLMNTEAFF. The chain is built from TRBV5-6 and TRBJ1-1; 7 bases agree with TRBD1. CDR3 length: 16 amino acids. CDR1 SGHDT and CDR2 YYEEEE come from the germline V gene. Trimming cost V 0 bases and J 0 bases; bases outside gene matches: 5.